These 14 T cell receptor beta chains were sequenced from one sample in a study of control samples from healthy donors and cancer patients. This table comes from immunoSEQ multiplex PCR, and its TCRdb copy is limited to in-frame clones, with some not included. Seen here are about 89,000 clones, about 89% observed once, and the top ten hold 20% to 25%. Sample: blood. The receptors come from a man aged 25 to 40 in good health.

The chain links TRBV2 to TRBJ1-1, with a possible D match to TRBD1 (6 bases). The CDR3 totals 13 residues. Per germline, CDR1 SNHLY and CDR2 FYNNEI. Trimming shortened V by 6 bases and J by 1 base, and 9 bases separated the two germline ends. CDR3 sequence reads: CASSRQENTEAFF. The CDR3 DNA is TGTGCCAGCAGCAGACAGGAGAACACTGAAGCTTTCTTT.

J is TRBJ1-6 and V is TRBV6-5; 7 bases match TRBD1. After removal of 6 bases from V and 7 bases from J, the junction contained 6 bases not matched to a gene. CDR1 and CDR2 (germline): MNHEY, SVGAGI. This CDR3 is built from 14 residues. The CDR3 DNA reads TGTGCCAGCAGGACAGGGTCGGGGAATTCACCCCTCCACTTT. It translates to CASRTGSGNSPLHF.

The chain is built from TRBV7-9 and TRBJ2-7; 7 bases match TRBD1. The CDR3 has 14 amino acids. Germline V gene data show CDR1 as SEHNR and CDR2 as FQNEAQ (reference sequence). With V trimmed by 5 bases and J by 0 bases, 4 bases remained unmatched. DNA for the CDR3: TGTGCCAGCAGCGCCGGGGACAGCTCCTACGAGCAGTACGTC. Protein sequence: CASSAGDSSYEQYV.

This clone occurred a few times. The CDR3 is CASNQGGHEQYF. CDR3 sequence (DNA): TGTGCCAGCAACCAGGGGGGCCACGAGCAGTACTTC. V usage is TRBV7-9 and J usage is TRBJ2-7; TRBD1 might be the D (7 bases). This CDR3 is 12 amino acids long. Trimming cost V 7 bases and J 5 bases, with 12 bases left between them. The germline V gene encodes CDR1 SEHNR and CDR2 FQNEAQ (reference sequence).

The genes are TRBV2 and TRBJ2-5; a weak D match, TRBD2 (5 bases). The germline gives CDR1 SNHLY, CDR2 FYNNEI. Trimming cost V 7 bases and J 5 bases, with 14 bases left between them. The CDR3 contains 13 residues. CDR3 in amino acids: CASTGELTETQYF. In DNA form, the CDR3 reads TGTGCCAGCACCGGGGAGCTAACTGAGACCCAGTACTTC.

The chain carries TRBV19 and TRBJ2-3; maybe TRBD2 (6 bases). V was shortened by 3 bases and J by 6 bases, with 10 bases between the two germline ends. The CDR3 has 13 amino acids. The germline V gene has CDR1 LNHDA and CDR2 SQIVND (reference sequence). The CDR3 nucleotides read TGTGCCAGTAGTATTATAGGAGGGGATACGCAGTATTTT. Amino acids: CASSIIGGDTQYF.

The rearrangement uses TRBV30 and TRBJ2-5; 9 nucleotides align to TRBD2. Germline V gene sequence: CDR1 GTSNPN, CDR2 SVGIG (reference sequence). V was clipped by 0 bases and J by 5 bases; unmatched bases: 13. The CDR3 has 17 amino acids. The CDR3 loop is CAWSVRPSGELRETQYF. The CDR3 nucleotides are TGTGCCTGGAGTGTTCGTCCTAGCGGGGAATTGAGGGAGACCCAGTACTTC.

This clone was seen only once. In DNA form, the CDR3 reads TGCAGTGCTAGTATGGCAGCCCGAGCCAAAAACATTCAGTACTTC. Amino acids: CSASMAARAKNIQYF. The rearrangement uses TRBV20-1 and TRBJ2-4, with D unresolved. V was clipped by 3 bases and J by 0 bases, with 12 bases between them. This CDR3 contains 15 residues. Germline CDR1 DFQATT, CDR2 SNEGSKA (reference sequence).

The chain uses TRBV28 and TRBJ2-1; 11 positions match TRBD2. Germline values: CDR1 MDHEN, CDR2 SYDVKM. The length of the CDR3 is 17 residues. The V gene end was trimmed by 3 bases and the J gene end by 4 bases; junction bases not matched to a gene: 8. The CDR3 nucleotides read TGTGCCAGCAGTTTCAGACTAGCGGGGAACGAGTACAATGAGCAGTTCTTC. Translating it yields CASSFRLAGNEYNEQFF.

This chain links TRBV30 with TRBJ2-5; 7 bases agree with TRBD1. Germline assignment: CDR1 GTSNPN and CDR2 SVGIG (reference sequence). After removal of 0 bases from V and 9 bases from J, the junction contained 16 bases not matched to a gene. The CDR3 contains 16 residues. The CDR3 nucleotides are TGTGCCTGGAGTGTACGGTGGACAGGCCAGGGGCTCTCCCAGTACTTC. Translating it yields CAWSVRWTGQGLSQYF.

This chain connects TRBV10-2 to TRBJ2-7; D possibly corresponds to TRBD2 (5 bases). From germline, CDR1 is WSHSY and CDR2 SAAADI. With 6 bases removed from V and 2 bases from J, the gap between germline ends came to 5 bases. This CDR3 comprises 11 residues. CDR3 amino acids: CASSGAYEQYF. In DNA, the CDR3 is TGCGCCAGCAGCGGGGCCTACGAGCAGTACTTC.

The chain has TRBV30 and TRBJ2-3; TRBD2 is a possible D gene (7 bases). The V end was cut by 5 bases, the J end by 4 bases, with 22 bases between. The germline V gene encodes CDR1 GTSNPN and CDR2 SVGIG (reference sequence). The CDR3 is made up of 16 amino acids. The chain's CDR3 is CAWAHGFGGGPDTQYF. CDR3 DNA sequence: TGTGCCTGGGCCCACGGGTTTGGGGGGGGGCCAGATACGCAGTATTTT.

On this clone: An end of the junction differs from the germline gene, which may be a read error. The J gene is TRBJ1-5, the V gene TRBV11-2; the D is unclear. The CDR3 is 13 residues long. The germline CDR1 and CDR2 sequences are SGHAT and FQNNGV. Here the CDR3 reads CASSVERNQPQHF. The CDR3 region has the DNA TGTGCCAGCAGCGTAGAGCGGAATCAGCCCCAGCATTTT.

The chain links TRBV7-2 to TRBJ2-7; 7 bases line up with TRBD2. The CDR3 length is 14 residues. V shed 2 bases and J 2 bases; nucleotides not matched to a gene: 3. Per germline, CDR1 SGHTA and CDR2 FQGNSA. This CDR3 reads CASSLSSGPYEQYF. The DNA for the CDR3 is TGTGCCAGCAGCTTAAGTAGCGGGCCCTACGAGCAGTACTTC.